This TCR beta chain came from a study of somatic mutations in cytotoxic T cells in rheumatoid arthritis. Turning to the study itself: Blood (about 31 ml EDTA) from each patient was taken right after diagnosis, before any treatment. Certain V beta antibody-stained T-cell populations, V beta1+ cells sequenced for TCRB among them, were flow-sorted to nearly 100% purity. Study-level results: Unidentified antigens were the targets of the expanded CD8+ clones.

Turning to this clone: Its antigen is currently unknown.

The data were produced by immunoSEQ multiplex PCR, yet TCRdb's version contains in-frame clones alone and is incomplete. The sample lists 20,000 to 25,000 clones; 80% to 90% were seen once. V shed 4 bases and J 12 bases; nucleotides not matched to a gene: 10. This CDR3 contains 13 residues. Germline CDR1 is SGHVS and CDR2 is FQNEAQ. V is TRBV7-8 and J is TRBJ2-5; 8 positions match TRBD2. Sequencing was done on a sample of CD8+ T cells sorted from blood. The origin of this receptor is an adult with rheumatoid arthritis. CDR3 sequence reads: CASSSPRGREEYF. The DNA for the CDR3 is TGTGCCAGCAGCTCCCCCCGGGGGCGGGAGGAGTACTTC.